One sample yielded the 6 T cell receptor beta chains listed below, sequenced in a study of blood T cell repertoires in COVID-19. Sequenced by immunoSEQ multiplex PCR; TCRdb stores in-frame clones only, minus some. The data show approximately 100,000 clones, nearly 90% seen once. Sequencing used peripheral blood. Every receptor here comes from a man aged 65 to 85 with acute or convalescent COVID-19.

The V call is TRBV5-1, the J call TRBJ2-3, with 9 bases lining up with TRBD2. Germline values: CDR1 SGHRS, CDR2 YFSETQ. The CDR3 extends over 16 amino acids. After removal of 4 bases from V and 2 bases from J, the junction contained 8 bases not matched to a gene. DNA for the CDR3: TGCGCCAGCAGCCCTGCAGGCGGGGGGGCCACAGATACGCAGTATTTT. Translated: CASSPAGGGATDTQYF.

A word on this clone: The sample has other DNA sequences that encode this CDR3 too. This chain links TRBV6-5 with TRBJ1-1; D perhaps matches TRBD1 (5 bases). With 8 bases removed from V and 2 bases from J, the gap between germline ends came to 9 bases. Germline-derived CDR1 and CDR2 are MNHEY and SVGAGI. The CDR3 is made up of 12 amino acids. CDR3 region: CASRGTNTEAFF. For the CDR3, the DNA is TGTGCCAGCCGGGGGACTAACACTGAAGCTTTCTTT.

This sequence joins TRBV6-5 and TRBJ2-2, with D hard to call. The CDR3 spans 11 residues. V lost 8 bases, J lost 4 bases, and 5 bases lay in between. CDR1 MNHEY and CDR2 SVGAGI come from the germline V gene. The DNA for the CDR3 is TGTGCCAGCGGCCGCACCGGGGAGCTGTTTTTT. It yields the protein CASGRTGELFF.

The sample holds one count of this clone. The chain joins TRBV9 to TRBJ2-2, with D perhaps TRBD2 (6 bases). Germline-derived CDR1 and CDR2 are SGDLS and YYNGEE. This CDR3 region has 15 residues. V was trimmed by 0 bases and J by 5 bases, leaving 11 bases between them. The CDR3 DNA reads as TGTGCCAGCAGCGTAGGAGGCGGGGTTACCGGGGAGCTGTTTTTT. It specifies CASSVGGGVTGELFF.

The V and J genes are TRBV7-2 and TRBJ1-1, with 7 bases aligning to TRBD1. This CDR3 region has 14 residues. V dropped 4 bases and J dropped 4; count of bases not matched to a gene: 6. CDR1 and CDR2 from the germline V gene are SGHTA and FQGNSA. In nucleotides, the CDR3 is TGTGCCAGCAGCTCTAACAGGGGTGGCACTGAAGCTTTCTTT. The encoded protein is CASSSNRGGTEAFF.

The J gene is TRBJ1-1, the V gene TRBV12-3 or TRBV12-4; no clear D. V shed 8 bases and J shed 0 bases, with 10 bases lying between them. The CDR3 has 13 amino acids. The CDR3 protein is CASLPGMNTEAFF. The CDR3 region has the DNA TGTGCCAGCCTCCCGGGGATGAACACTGAAGCTTTCTTT.